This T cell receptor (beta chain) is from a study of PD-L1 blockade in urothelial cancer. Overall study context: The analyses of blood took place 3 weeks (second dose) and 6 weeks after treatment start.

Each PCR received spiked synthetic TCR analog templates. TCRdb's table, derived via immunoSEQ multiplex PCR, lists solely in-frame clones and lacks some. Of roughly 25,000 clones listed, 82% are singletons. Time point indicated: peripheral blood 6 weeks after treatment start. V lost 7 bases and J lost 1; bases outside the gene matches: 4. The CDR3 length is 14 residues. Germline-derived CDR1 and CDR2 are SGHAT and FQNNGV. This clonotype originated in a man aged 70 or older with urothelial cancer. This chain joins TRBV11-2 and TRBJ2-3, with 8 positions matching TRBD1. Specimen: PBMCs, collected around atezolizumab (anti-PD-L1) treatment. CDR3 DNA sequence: TGTGCCAGCAACAGGGGGTTACGCACAGATACGCAGTATTTT. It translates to CASNRGLRTDTQYF.